A selection of T cell receptor beta chains follows, all from one sample in a study of blood T cell repertoires in COVID-19. Measured with immunoSEQ multiplex PCR; TCRdb has only the in-frame clones, and not every one. The repertoire includes 200,000 to 250,000 clones, 86% of them detected once, and more than 5.5% sits in the top ten. Sequenced material: peripheral blood. Receptors originate from a man of 80 years or more with acute or convalescent COVID-19. Both conserved end residues are part of each CDR3. The order of the fields is CDR3 length, J gene, V gene, clone size, D gene, CDR3 protein, CDR3 DNA. The D gene is left open where the match is weak. Clone sizes are given selectively: once, few, many, or a class where the clone is expanded.

>15|TRBJ2-7|TRBV18|.|TRBD1
CASSQTGTGGYEQYF
TGTGCCAGCTCCCAGACCGGGACAGGGGGTTACGAGCAGTACTTC
>13|TRBJ1-1|TRBV27|.|.
CAKSEGERTEAFF
TGTGCCAAGTCCGAAGGGGAACGCACTGAAGCTTTCTTT
>15|TRBJ1-1|TRBV7-2|once|.
CASSLSGQLNTEAFF
TGTGCCAGCAGCTTGAGTGGACAGCTGAACACTGAAGCTTTCTTT
>15|TRBJ1-1|TRBV18|few|.
CASSREATANTEAFF
TGTGCCAGCTCCAGAGAAGCGACAGCGAACACTGAAGCTTTCTTT
>15|TRBJ2-1|TRBV19|.|TRBD1
CASSIGTASYNEQFF
TGTGCCAGTAGTATCGGGACAGCCTCCTACAATGAGCAGTTCTTC
>16|TRBJ2-1|TRBV19|.|TRBD2
CASSSMTSGLWNEQFF
TGTGCCAGTAGTTCAATGACTAGCGGGTTGTGGAATGAGCAGTTCTTC
>16|TRBJ2-2|TRBV3-1/TRBV3-2|.|TRBD2
CASSPHLAGAGGELFF
TGTGCCAGCAGCCCCCACCTCGCGGGAGCGGGCGGGGAGCTGTTTTTT
>13|TRBJ1-1|TRBV2|.|TRBD1
CASSRQGRTEAFF
TGTGCCAGCAGTAGACAGGGGAGGACTGAAGCTTTCTTT
>15|TRBJ2-2|TRBV12-5|.|TRBD2
CASALSAGVTGELFF
TGTGCTAGTGCCCTATCAGCGGGAGTCACCGGGGAGCTGTTTTTT
>15|TRBJ1-6|TRBV7-9|.|TRBD1
CASSLTGPYNSPLHF
TGTGCCAGCAGCTTGACAGGGCCCTATAATTCACCCCTCCACTTT
>18|TRBJ2-5|TRBV24-1|.|TRBD1
CATSDRIPDRGGIETQYF
TGTGCCACCAGTGATCGCATCCCCGACAGGGGTGGGATAGAGACCCAGTACTTC
>15|TRBJ2-7|TRBV18|few|TRBD1
CASSNQGGQGAEQYF
TGTGCCAGCTCCAACCAAGGGGGACAGGGGGCCGAGCAGTACTTC
>14|TRBJ1-4|TRBV6-5|.|TRBD1
CASNTGQGYEKLFF
TGTGCCAGCAATACGGGACAGGGTTATGAAAAACTGTTTTTT
>13|TRBJ1-1|TRBV11-3|.|TRBD1
CASSLHRGTEAFF
TGTGCCAGCAGCTTACACAGGGGGACTGAAGCTTTCTTT
>15|TRBJ2-1|TRBV6-6|.|TRBD1
CASSPRQGPNNEQFF
TGTGCCAGCAGTCCCCGACAGGGCCCTAACAATGAGCAGTTCTTC
>15|TRBJ2-3|TRBV5-1|.|TRBD1
CASSLRDRVTDTQYF
TGCGCCAGCAGTTTGAGGGACAGGGTAACCGATACGCAGTATTTT
>15|TRBJ2-1|TRBV6-5|.|TRBD2
CASRWTSGIYNEQFF
TGTGCCAGCAGGTGGACCAGCGGGATTTACAATGAGCAGTTCTTC
>14|TRBJ2-1|TRBV2|.|.
CASRLPGSYNEQFF
TGTGCCAGCAGACTCCCGGGGTCCTACAATGAGCAGTTCTTC
>13|TRBJ1-1|TRBV2|.|TRBD1
CASSGQEGTEAFF
TGTGCCAGCAGCGGACAGGAAGGCACTGAAGCTTTCTTT
>14|TRBJ2-7|TRBV5-1|.|TRBD1
CASSLTGISYEQYF
TGCGCCAGCAGCCTGACAGGGATTTCCTACGAGCAGTACTTC
>14|TRBJ2-7|TRBV27|.|TRBD1
CASSPGQGHYEQYF
TGTGCCAGCAGTCCGGGACAGGGGCACTACGAGCAGTACTTC
>17|TRBJ2-7|TRBV2|.|TRBD2
CASSSQGLAEISYEQYF
TGTGCCAGCAGTAGCCAGGGACTAGCGGAAATATCCTACGAGCAGTACTTC
>14|TRBJ1-6|TRBV7-3|.|.
CASSPGGANSPLHF
TGTGCCAGCAGCCCTGGCGGCGCTAATTCACCCCTCCACTTT
>13|TRBJ2-7|TRBV12-3/TRBV12-4|.|.
CASRGTQTYEQYF
TGTGCCAGCAGGGGGACTCAAACCTACGAGCAGTACTTC
>12|TRBJ2-7|TRBV24-1|.|.
CATSDSSYEQYF
TGTGCCACCAGTGATTCGAGCTACGAGCAGTACTTC
>14|TRBJ1-4|TRBV6-2/TRBV6-3|.|.
CASSYSGVNEKLFF
TGTGCCAGCAGTTACTCGGGAGTAAACGAAAAACTGTTTTTT
>14|TRBJ1-1|TRBV19|.|.
CASGAGRWNTEAFF
TGTGCCAGTGGGGCGGGGAGATGGAACACTGAAGCTTTCTTT
>12|TRBJ2-2|TRBV7-2|.|.
CASSLVGVELFF
TGTGCCAGCAGCTTAGTCGGGGTTGAGCTGTTTTTT
>15|TRBJ2-6|TRBV7-3|.|.
CASRPGSTGANVLTF
TGTGCCAGCCGGCCAGGGTCTACTGGGGCCAACGTCCTGACTTTC